This TCR beta chain was retrieved from a study of blood T cell repertoires in COVID-19. Across the study: Samples representing acute and convalescent COVID-19 were sourced from the United States, Italy and Spain. In each case, the material was cDNA or gDNA derived from T cells, B-cell-depleted T cells, or PBMCs.

Under the authors' procedure: Reference gene primers were amplified, and this amplification served to estimate nucleated cell counts. The repertoire was sequenced with immunoSEQ multiplex PCR; TCRdb's copy has only in-frame clones and lacks some. The DNA gave D and trimming, while V, J and clone size come from that table. The sample records a few hundred thousand clones, roughly 90% being singletons. V was clipped by 5 bases and J by 2 bases, with 13 bases between them. From germline, CDR1 is SGHAT and CDR2 FQNNGV. CDR3 size: 14 residues. Those enrolled, adults aged roughly 18 to 89 years, came from roughly 23 US areas.

The chain recombines TRBV11-2 with TRBJ2-7, with D maybe TRBD1 (7 bases). The sequenced sample consisted of PBMCs or T cells enriched from blood (not recorded which). This receptor was taken from a woman aged 18-29 years with acute COVID-19. The CDR3 reads CASSPQGGPYEQYF. As DNA, the CDR3 is TGTGCCAGCAGCCCCCAGGGGGGCCCCTACGAGCAGTACTTC.